These T cell receptor beta chains were read from a single sample in a study of blood T cells in healthy people across ages. TCRdb used MiXCR to reprocess the 5' RACE reads, holding one entry per CDR3 protein. The sample has 590,000 or so distinct CDR3 sequences, about 30% seen once. Sequencing was done on a sample of blood. All receptors derive from a woman over 75 in good health. CDR3s include the opening cysteine and the closing phenylalanine or tryptophan. A D gene is named only where the DNA matches it firmly. Clone size is stated in some rows and not others, as once, few, many or a class when expanded.

length,D,J,size,V,CDR3,DNA
15,TRBD2,TRBJ2-7,many,TRBV6-2/TRBV6-3,CASLPTRGGFYEQYF,TGTGCCAGCCTACCCACTCGCGGGGGATTCTACGAGCAGTACTTC
14,-,TRBJ1-1,-,TRBV3-1,CASSHPGMDTEAFF,TGTGCCAGCAGCCATCCTGGTATGGACACTGAAGCTTTCTTT
13,TRBD1,TRBJ2-4,-,TRBV20-1,CSAARQGENIQYF,TGCAGTGCTGCTCGACAGGGGGAGAACATTCAGTACTTC
16,TRBD2,TRBJ2-3,many,TRBV4-3,CASSQTRGALTDTQYF,TGCGCCAGCAGCCAGACGCGGGGGGCGCTCACAGATACGCAGTATTTT
13,-,TRBJ2-5,many,TRBV2,CASSEALQETQYF,TGTGCCAGCAGTGAAGCGCTTCAAGAGACCCAGTACTTC
14,-,TRBJ2-2,once,TRBV2,CASSADSNTGELFF,TGTGCCAGCAGCGCTGACAGTAACACCGGGGAGCTGTTTTTT
15,TRBD1,TRBJ2-5,many,TRBV12-3/TRBV12-4,CASRPTGGAGETQYF,TGTGCCAGCAGGCCGACAGGGGGCGCAGGGGAGACCCAGTACTTC
13,-,TRBJ2-5,-,TRBV7-9,CASRLDTQETQYF,TGTGCCAGCAGGTTAGACACCCAAGAGACCCAGTACTTC
19,TRBD2,TRBJ2-1,-,TRBV20-1,CSARARAGGRGNPYNEQFF,TGCAGTGCTAGAGCGCGGGCCGGCGGGCGGGGGAATCCCTACAATGAGCAGTTCTTC
16,TRBD1,TRBJ2-7,-,TRBV18,CASSPGTGGSLLEQYF,TGTGCCAGCTCACCGGGGACAGGGGGAAGTCTACTCGAGCAGTACTTC
17,TRBD2,TRBJ2-1,-,TRBV6-5,CANSYSTPSGAYNEQFF,TGTGCCAACAGTTACTCGACTCCTAGCGGGGCTTACAATGAGCAGTTCTTC
15,TRBD2,TRBJ2-3,-,TRBV5-1,CASSLAGGRVDTQYF,TGCGCCAGCAGCTTGGCGGGGGGGCGCGTAGATACGCAGTATTTT
16,TRBD2,TRBJ2-7,many,TRBV5-1,CASSLKLPGGPYEQYF,TGCGCCAGCAGCTTAAAGCTTCCGGGGGGGCCCTACGAGCAGTACTTC
16,TRBD2,TRBJ2-5,many,TRBV6-2/TRBV6-3,CASSWWTSGAQETQYF,TGTGCCAGCAGTTGGTGGACTAGCGGGGCACAAGAGACCCAGTACTTC
17,-,TRBJ2-7,many,TRBV6-5,CASSYSRSRFSYNEQYF,TGTGCCAGCAGTTACTCGAGAAGTCGCTTTTCCTACAATGAGCAGTACTTC
14,TRBD1,TRBJ1-4,-,TRBV20-1,CNARDRQGNEKLFF,TGCAATGCTAGAGATCGACAGGGCAATGAAAAACTGTTTTTT
13,-,TRBJ2-3,many,TRBV9,CASSVEGTDTQYF,TGTGCCAGCAGCGTAGAAGGGACAGATACGCAGTATTTT